This T cell receptor beta chain was captured by sequencing in a study of T cell changes during pregnancy in multiple sclerosis. The table came from immunoSEQ multiplex PCR; TCRdb's copy has only in-frame clones and leaves some out. The repertoire includes about 54,000 clones, over 80% of them detected once, and over 0.5% sits in the top ten. The CDR3 has 14 amino acids. Germline V gives CDR1 GTSNPN, CDR2 SVGIG (reference sequence). V was clipped by 5 bases and J by 0 bases; unmatched bases: 4. The V and J genes are TRBV30 and TRBJ2-7, with TRBD1 matching over 10 bases. This specimen consisted of CD4+ T cells from peripheral blood mononuclear cells, obtained in the first trimester of pregnancy. This sequence originates from a female donor with multiple sclerosis, enrolled in a pregnancy study. The CDR3 DNA sequence: TGTGCCTGGGTTAGACAGGGGGCCTCCTACGAGCAGTACTTC. This sequence encodes CAWVRQGASYEQYF.